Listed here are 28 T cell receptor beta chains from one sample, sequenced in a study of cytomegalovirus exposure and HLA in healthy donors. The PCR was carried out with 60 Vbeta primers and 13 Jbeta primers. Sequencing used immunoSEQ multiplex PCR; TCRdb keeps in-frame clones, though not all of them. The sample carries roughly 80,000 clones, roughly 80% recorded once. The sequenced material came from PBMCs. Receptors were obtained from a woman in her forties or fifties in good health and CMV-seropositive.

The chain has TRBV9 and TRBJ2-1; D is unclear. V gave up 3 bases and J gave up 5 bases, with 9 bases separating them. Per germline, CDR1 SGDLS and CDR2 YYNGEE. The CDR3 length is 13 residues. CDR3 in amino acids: CASSGRRDNEQFF. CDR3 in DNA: TGTGCCAGCAGCGGGAGACGGGACAATGAGCAGTTCTTC.

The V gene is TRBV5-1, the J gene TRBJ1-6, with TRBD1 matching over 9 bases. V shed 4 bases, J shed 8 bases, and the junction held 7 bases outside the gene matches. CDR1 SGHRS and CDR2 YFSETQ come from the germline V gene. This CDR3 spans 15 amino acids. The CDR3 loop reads CASSPGTGNDSPLHF. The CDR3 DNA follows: TGCGCCAGCAGCCCCGGGACAGGGAACGATTCACCCCTCCACTTT.

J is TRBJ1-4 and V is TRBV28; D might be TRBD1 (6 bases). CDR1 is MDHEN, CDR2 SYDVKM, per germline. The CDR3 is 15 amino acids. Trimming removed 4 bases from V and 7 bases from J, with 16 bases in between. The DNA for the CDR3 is TGTGCCAGCAGTTGGGAGGGGGGGGATTCTGAAAAACTGTTTTTT. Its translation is CASSWEGGDSEKLFF.

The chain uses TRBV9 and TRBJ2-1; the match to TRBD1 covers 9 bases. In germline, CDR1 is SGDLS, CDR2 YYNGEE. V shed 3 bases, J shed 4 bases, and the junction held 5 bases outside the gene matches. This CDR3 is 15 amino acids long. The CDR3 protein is CASSGGTGTYNEQFF. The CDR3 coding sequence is TGTGCCAGCAGCGGCGGGACAGGGACATACAATGAGCAGTTCTTC.

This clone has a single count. The CDR3 region has the DNA TGCGCCAGCAGCCAAGACAGGGGGCTGGACGAGCAGTACTTC. Translation gives CASSQDRGLDEQYF. The chain recombines TRBV4-1 with TRBJ2-7, with 8 nucleotides matching TRBD1. V gave up 0 bases and J gave up 5 bases; unmatched junction bases: 3. Per germline, CDR1 MGHRA and CDR2 YSYEKL. The CDR3 length is 14 residues.

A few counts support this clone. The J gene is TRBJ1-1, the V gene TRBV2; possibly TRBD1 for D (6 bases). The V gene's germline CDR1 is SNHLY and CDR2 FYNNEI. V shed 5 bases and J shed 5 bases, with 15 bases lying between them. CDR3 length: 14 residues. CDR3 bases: TGTGCCAGCAGTATCAAGGGGGAAAGTACTGAAGCTTTCTTT. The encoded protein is CASSIKGESTEAFF.

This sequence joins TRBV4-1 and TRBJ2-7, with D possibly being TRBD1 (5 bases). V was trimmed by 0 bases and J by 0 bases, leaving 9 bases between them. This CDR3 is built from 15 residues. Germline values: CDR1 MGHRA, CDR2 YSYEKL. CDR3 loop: CASSQEFRGSYEQYF. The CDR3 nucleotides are TGCGCCAGCAGCCAAGAATTTAGGGGCTCCTACGAGCAGTACTTC.

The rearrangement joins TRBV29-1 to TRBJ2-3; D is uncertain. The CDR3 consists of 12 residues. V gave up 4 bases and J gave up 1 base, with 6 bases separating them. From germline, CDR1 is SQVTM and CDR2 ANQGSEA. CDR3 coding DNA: TGCAGCGTTGCTCCGGGCACAGATACGCAGTATTTT. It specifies CSVAPGTDTQYF.

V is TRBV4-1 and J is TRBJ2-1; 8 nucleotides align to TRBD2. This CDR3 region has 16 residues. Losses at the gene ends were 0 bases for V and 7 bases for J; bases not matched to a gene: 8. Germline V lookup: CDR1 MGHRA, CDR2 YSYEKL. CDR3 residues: CASSQEPGGPGNEQFF. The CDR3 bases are TGCGCCAGCAGCCAAGAACCGGGAGGGCCGGGGAATGAGCAGTTCTTC.

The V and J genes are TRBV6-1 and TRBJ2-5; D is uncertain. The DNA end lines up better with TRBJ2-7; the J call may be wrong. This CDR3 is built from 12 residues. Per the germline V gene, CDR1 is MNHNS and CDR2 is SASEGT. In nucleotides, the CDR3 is TGTGCCAGCAGTGAACATTCCCACGAGCAGTACTTC. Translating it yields CASSEHSHEQYF.

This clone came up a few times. The CDR3 sequence is CASSVGDFSGANVLTF. CDR3 coding DNA: TGTGCCAGCAGCGTAGGGGACTTCTCTGGGGCCAACGTCCTGACTTTC. V gene TRBV9 combines with J gene TRBJ2-6, with D possibly matching TRBD2 (6 bases). Germline loops: CDR1 SGDLS, CDR2 YYNGEE. The CDR3 is 16 amino acids. V lost 0 bases and J lost 0, with 7 bases in between.

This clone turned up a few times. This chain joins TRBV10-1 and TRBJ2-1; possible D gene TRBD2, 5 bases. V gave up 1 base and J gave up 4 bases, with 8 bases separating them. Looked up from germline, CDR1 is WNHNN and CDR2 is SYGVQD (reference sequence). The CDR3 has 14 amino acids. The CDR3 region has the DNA TGCGCCAGCAGTGAGTTTGGGGAGTACAATGAGCAGTTCTTC. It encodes CASSEFGEYNEQFF.

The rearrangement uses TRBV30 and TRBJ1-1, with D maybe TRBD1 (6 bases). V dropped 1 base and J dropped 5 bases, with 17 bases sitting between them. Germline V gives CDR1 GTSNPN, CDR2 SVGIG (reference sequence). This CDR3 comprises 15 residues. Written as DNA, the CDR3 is TGTGCCTGGAGTGCGAGGACAGTTACTGGTACTGAAGCTTTCTTT. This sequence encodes CAWSARTVTGTEAFF.

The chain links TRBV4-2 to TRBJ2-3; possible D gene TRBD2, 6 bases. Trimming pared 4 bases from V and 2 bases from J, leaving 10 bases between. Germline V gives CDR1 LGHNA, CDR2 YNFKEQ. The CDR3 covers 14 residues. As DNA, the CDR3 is TGTGCCAGCAGCCTCGGACTATACACAGATACGCAGTATTTT. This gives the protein CASSLGLYTDTQYF.

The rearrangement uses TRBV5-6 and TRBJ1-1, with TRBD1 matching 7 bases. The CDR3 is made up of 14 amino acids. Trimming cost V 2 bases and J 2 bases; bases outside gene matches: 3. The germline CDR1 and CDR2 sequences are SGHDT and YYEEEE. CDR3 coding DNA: TGTGCCAGCAGCTTTCAGGGGGAAAACACTGAAGCTTTCTTT. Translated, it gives CASSFQGENTEAFF.

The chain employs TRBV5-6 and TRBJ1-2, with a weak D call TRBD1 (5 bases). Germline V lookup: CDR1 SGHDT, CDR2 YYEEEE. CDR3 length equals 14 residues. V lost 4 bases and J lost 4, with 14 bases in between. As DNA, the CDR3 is TGTGCCAGCAGCCTGACCGGGACTAGCTATGGCTACACCTTC. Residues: CASSLTGTSYGYTF.

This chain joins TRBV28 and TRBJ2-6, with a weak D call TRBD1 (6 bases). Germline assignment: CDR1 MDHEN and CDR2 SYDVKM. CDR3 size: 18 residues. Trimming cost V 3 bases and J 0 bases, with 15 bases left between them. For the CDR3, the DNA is TGTGCCAGCAGTTTGACAGGCCAAATCCCCTCTGGGGCCAACGTCCTGACTTTC. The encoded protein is CASSLTGQIPSGANVLTF.

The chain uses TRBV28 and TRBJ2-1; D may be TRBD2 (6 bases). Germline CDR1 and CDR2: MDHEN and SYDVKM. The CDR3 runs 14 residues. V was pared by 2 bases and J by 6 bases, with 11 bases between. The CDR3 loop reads CASSLIGRGNEQFF. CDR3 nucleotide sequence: TGTGCCAGCAGTTTAATCGGGAGAGGCAATGAGCAGTTCTTC.

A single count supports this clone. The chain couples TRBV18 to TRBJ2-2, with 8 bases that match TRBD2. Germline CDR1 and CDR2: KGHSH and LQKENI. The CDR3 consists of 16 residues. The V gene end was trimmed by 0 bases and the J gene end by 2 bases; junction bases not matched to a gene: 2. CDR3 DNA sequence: TGTGCCAGCTCACCACCTAGCGGGGTTAACACCGGGGAGCTGTTTTTT. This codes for CASSPPSGVNTGELFF.

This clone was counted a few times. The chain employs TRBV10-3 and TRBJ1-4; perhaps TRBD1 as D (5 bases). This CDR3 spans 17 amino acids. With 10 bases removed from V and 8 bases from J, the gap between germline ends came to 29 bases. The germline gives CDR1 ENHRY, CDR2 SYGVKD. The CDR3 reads CATQKGSRQPTREKLFF. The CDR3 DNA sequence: TGTGCCACTCAGAAAGGTTCGAGACAGCCTACCAGGGAAAAACTGTTTTTT.

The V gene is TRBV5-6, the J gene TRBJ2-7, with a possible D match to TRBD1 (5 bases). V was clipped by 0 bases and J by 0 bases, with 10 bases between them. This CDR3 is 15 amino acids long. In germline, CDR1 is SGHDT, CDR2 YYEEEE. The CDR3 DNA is TGTGCCAGCAGCTTGGTCGGCAGGGACTCCTACGAGCAGTACTTC. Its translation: CASSLVGRDSYEQYF.

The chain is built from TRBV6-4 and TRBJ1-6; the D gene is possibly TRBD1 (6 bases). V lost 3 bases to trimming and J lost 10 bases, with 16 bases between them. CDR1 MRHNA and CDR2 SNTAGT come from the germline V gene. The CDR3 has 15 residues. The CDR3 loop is CASSESRTAGSPLHF. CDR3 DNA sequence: TGTGCCAGCAGTGAATCGCGGACAGCGGGATCACCCCTCCACTTT.

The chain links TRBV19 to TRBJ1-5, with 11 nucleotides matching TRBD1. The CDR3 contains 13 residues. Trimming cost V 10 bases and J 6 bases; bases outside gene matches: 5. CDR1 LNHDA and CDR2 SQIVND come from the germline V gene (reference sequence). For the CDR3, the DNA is TGTGCCACCAGGGACAGGGGGGCTCAGCCCCAGCATTTT. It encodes CATRDRGAQPQHF.

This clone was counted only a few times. This CDR3 reads CASSFGLAQTDTQYF. The DNA of the CDR3 is TGTGCCAGCAGCTTCGGACTAGCTCAAACAGATACGCAGTATTTT. The V gene is TRBV11-2, the J gene TRBJ2-3; TRBD2 agrees at 8 bases. Losses at the gene ends were 3 bases for V and 3 bases for J; bases not matched to a gene: 5. CDR1 SGHAT and CDR2 FQNNGV come from the germline V gene. The CDR3 contains 15 residues.

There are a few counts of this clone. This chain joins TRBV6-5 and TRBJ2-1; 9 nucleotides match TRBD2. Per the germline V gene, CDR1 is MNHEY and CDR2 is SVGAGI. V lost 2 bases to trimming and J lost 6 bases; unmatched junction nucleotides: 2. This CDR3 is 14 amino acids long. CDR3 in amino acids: CASSYGGRANEQFF. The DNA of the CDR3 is TGTGCCAGCAGTTACGGCGGGAGGGCCAATGAGCAGTTCTTC.

The CDR3 loop is CASSKQNSYEQYF. The CDR3 DNA follows: TGTGCCAGCAGCAAACAAAACTCCTACGAGCAGTACTTC. The genes are TRBV21-1 and TRBJ2-7; TRBD1 was called by the table and not checked on the DNA. TRBV21-1 is a recognized pseudogene. The CDR3 has 13 residues.

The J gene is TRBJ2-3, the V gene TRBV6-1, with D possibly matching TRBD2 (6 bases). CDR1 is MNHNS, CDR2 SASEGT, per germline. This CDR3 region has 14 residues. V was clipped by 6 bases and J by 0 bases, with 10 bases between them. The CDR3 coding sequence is TGTGCCAGCAGCATAGGGACTAGCACAGATACGCAGTATTTT. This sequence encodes CASSIGTSTDTQYF.

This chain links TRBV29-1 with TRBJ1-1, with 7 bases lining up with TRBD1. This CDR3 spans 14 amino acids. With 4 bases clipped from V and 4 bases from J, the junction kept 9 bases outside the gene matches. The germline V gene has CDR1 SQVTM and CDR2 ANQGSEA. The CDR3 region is CSVVGGAVSTEAFF. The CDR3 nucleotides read TGCAGCGTTGTAGGGGGCGCGGTTAGCACTGAAGCTTTCTTT. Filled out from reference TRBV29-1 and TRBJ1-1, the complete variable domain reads SAVISQKPSRDICQRGTSLTIQCQVDSQVTMMFWYRQQPGQSLTLIATANQGSEATYESGFVIDKFPISRPNLTFSTLTVSNMSPEDSSIYLCSVVGGAVSTEAFFGQGTRLTVV.